The 3 T cell receptor beta chains given below trace back to one sample, sequenced in a study of shared clonotypes between healthy human individuals. Naive CD8 cells lacked CD45RO, underwent positive selection for CCR7 and left out terminally differentiated effector memory CD45RA+ cells. Only in-frame clones appear in the TCRdb table, and some are missing; sequencing was by immunoSEQ multiplex PCR. Of about 680,000 clones listed, about 91% are singletons. The sample consisted of naive CD8+ T cells sorted from blood. The receptors stem from a man aged 25-45 years in good health.

The chain is built from TRBV30 and TRBJ2-7, with a tentative D call TRBD1 (5 bases). The CDR3 is 14 residues long. Germline V lookup: CDR1 GTSNPN, CDR2 SVGIG (reference sequence). Trimming shortened V by 2 bases and J by 6 bases, and 17 bases separated the two germline ends. DNA for the CDR3: TGTGCCTGGAGTATAGGGGAATATAATCGCGAGCAGTACTTC. It specifies CAWSIGEYNREQYF.

The chain uses TRBV11-2 and TRBJ1-2; D may be TRBD1 (6 bases). V was cut by 1 base and J by 4 bases, with 19 bases left in between. Germline V lookup: CDR1 SGHAT, CDR2 FQNNGV. This CDR3 contains 17 residues. CDR3 nucleotide sequence: TGTGCCAGCAGCTTAGTCCCTGGGGGCATGGAGGGCTATGGCTACACCTTC. The encoded protein is CASSLVPGGMEGYGYTF.

The gene calls are TRBV4-3 and TRBJ2-7; 8 bases agree with TRBD1. The CDR3 is made up of 14 amino acids. V dropped 3 bases and J dropped 2; count of bases not matched to a gene: 3. CDR1 and CDR2 from the germline V gene are LGHNA and YSLEER. This CDR3 reads CASSHRTGTYEQYF. CDR3 coding DNA: TGCGCCAGCAGCCATCGGACAGGGACCTACGAGCAGTACTTC.